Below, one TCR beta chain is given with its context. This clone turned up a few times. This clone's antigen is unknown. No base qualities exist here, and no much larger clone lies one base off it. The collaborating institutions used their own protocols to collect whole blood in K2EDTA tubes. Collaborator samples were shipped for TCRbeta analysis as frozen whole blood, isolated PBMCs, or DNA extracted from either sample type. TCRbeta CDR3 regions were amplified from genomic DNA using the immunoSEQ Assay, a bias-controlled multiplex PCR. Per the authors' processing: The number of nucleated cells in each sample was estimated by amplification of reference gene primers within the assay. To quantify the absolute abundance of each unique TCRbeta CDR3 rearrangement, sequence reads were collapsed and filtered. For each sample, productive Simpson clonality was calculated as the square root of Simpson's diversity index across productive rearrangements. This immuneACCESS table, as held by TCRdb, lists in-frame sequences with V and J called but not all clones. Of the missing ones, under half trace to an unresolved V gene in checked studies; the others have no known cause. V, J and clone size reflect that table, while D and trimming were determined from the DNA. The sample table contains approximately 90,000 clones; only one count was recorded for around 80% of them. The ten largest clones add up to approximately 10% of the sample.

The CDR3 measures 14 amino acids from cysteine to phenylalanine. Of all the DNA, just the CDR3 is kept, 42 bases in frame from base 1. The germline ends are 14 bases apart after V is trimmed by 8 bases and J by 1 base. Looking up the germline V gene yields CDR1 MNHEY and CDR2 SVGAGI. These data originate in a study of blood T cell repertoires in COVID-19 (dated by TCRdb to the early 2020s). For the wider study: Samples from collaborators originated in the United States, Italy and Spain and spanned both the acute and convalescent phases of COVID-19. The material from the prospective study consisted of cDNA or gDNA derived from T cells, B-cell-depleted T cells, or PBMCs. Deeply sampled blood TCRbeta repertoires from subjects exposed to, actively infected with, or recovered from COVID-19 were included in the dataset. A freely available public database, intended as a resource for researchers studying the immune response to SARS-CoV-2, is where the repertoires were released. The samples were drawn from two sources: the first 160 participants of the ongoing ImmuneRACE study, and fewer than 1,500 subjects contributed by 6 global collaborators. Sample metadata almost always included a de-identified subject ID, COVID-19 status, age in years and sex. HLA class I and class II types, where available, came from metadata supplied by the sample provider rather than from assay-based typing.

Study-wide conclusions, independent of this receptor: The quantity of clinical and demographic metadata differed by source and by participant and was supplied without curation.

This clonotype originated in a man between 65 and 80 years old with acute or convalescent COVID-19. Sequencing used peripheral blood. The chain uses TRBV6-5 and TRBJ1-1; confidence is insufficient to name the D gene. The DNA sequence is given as TGTGCCAGCTTTTCCTCTAGCGGGAACACTGAAGCTTTCTTT. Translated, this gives CASFSSSGNTEAFF.